This TCR beta chain was identified during a study of OX40 agonist ivuxolimab in advanced cancers. Study at large: Every 2 weeks, patients got intravenous ivuxolimab at one of six dose levels (0.01-10 mg/kg).

This clone is a singleton in its sample. The CDR3 runs 14 residues. V lost 2 bases and J lost 7, with 15 bases in between. Germline CDR1 is SNHLY and CDR2 is FYNNEI. Sequencing was performed with immunoSEQ multiplex PCR; in TCRdb, only in-frame clones are kept and a portion is missing. The sample yields about 82,000 clones, roughly 80% seen once. This receptor was taken from an adult with an advanced solid tumor such as melanoma, head and neck, liver or kidney cancer. This material consisted of CD4+ or CD8+ T cells sorted from blood, taken in a trial of the OX40 agonist ivuxolimab. The chain combines TRBV2 with TRBJ2-7; D not resolved. The CDR3 reads CASSERGGLWEQYF. In nucleotides, the CDR3 is TGTGCCAGCAGTGAACGCGGTGGGCTCTGGGAGCAGTACTTC.